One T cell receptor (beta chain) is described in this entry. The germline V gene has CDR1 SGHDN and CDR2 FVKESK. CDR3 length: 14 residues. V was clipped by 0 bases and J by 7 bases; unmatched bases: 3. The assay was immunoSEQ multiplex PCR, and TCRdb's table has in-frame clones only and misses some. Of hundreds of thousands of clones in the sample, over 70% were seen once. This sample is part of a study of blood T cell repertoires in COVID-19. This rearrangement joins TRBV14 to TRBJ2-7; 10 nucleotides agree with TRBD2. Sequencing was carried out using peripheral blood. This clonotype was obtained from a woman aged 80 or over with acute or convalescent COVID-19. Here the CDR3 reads CASSQELLAGEQYF. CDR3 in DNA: TGTGCCAGCAGCCAAGAGCTACTAGCGGGGGAGCAGTACTTC.